Below are 2 T cell receptor beta chains sequenced from a single sample in a study of blood T cell repertoires in COVID-19. Assay used: immunoSEQ multiplex PCR; TCRdb lists only in-frame clones, some missing. The sample lists around 300,000 clones, 88% occurring once. Sequencing was done on a sample of PBMCs or T cells enriched from blood (not recorded which). These receptors came from a woman aged 45-65 years who had recovered from COVID-19.

Only one count was recorded for this clone. V gene TRBV7-2 combines with J gene TRBJ1-1; D uncertain. The V gene lost 3 bases and the J gene lost 1 base, with 12 bases spanning the gap. The CDR3 extends over 15 amino acids. Germline lookup yields CDR1 SGHTA and CDR2 FQGNSA. The CDR3 loop is CASSLYRTSNTEAFF. CDR3 coding DNA: TGTGCCAGCAGCTTGTACAGAACCTCGAACACTGAAGCTTTCTTT.

The chain uses TRBV5-1 and TRBJ1-4, with 9 bases that match TRBD1. Germline-derived CDR1 and CDR2 are SGHRS and YFSETQ. This CDR3 spans 15 amino acids. The junction had 5 bases not matched to a gene; V was cut back by 4 bases and J by 4 bases. For the CDR3, the DNA is TGCGCCAGCAGCGCCGAGGGACAGGGTAATGAAAAACTGTTTTTT. Amino acids: CASSAEGQGNEKLFF.